This T cell receptor beta chain was observed in a study of identical twins. V lost 2 bases and J lost 7; bases outside the gene matches: 9. Germline V CDR1 and CDR2: MNHEY, SVGAGI. CDR3 length equals 16 residues. Only healthy Caucasians were included as donors. To note about this clonotype: Its antigen is unidentified.

TCRdb reprocessed the 5' RACE reads with MiXCR, giving one entry per CDR3 protein. The table includes 350,000 to 600,000 distinct CDR3 sequences, approximately 15% detected once. Study results and caveats: Fewer insertions marked abundant cord blood beta clonotypes; young adult naive trended weakly, memory not at all.

This sample also appeared in a second study, on yellow fever vaccine responses in identical twins.

This receptor was obtained from a woman aged 18-29 years in good health. Input material: CD4+ T cells sorted from blood. This chain connects TRBV6-5 to TRBJ2-1; 9 bases line up with TRBD1. As DNA, the CDR3 is TGTGCCAGCAGTTACAGCTGGGACAGGGTATTAAATGAGCAGTTCTTC. Protein: CASSYSWDRVLNEQFF.